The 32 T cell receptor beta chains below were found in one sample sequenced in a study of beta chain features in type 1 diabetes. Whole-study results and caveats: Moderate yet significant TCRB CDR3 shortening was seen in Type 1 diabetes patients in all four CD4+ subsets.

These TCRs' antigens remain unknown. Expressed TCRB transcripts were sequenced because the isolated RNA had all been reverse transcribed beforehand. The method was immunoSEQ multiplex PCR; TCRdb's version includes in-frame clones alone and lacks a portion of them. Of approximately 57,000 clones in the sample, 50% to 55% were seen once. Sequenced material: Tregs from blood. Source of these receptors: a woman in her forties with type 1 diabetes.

The CDR3 DNA reads TGCAGCGTTGTCGGACTAGCGGGCTTCAACACAGATACGCAGTATTTT. Amino acid sequence: CSVVGLAGFNTDTQYF. The chain joins TRBV29-1 to TRBJ2-3; 11 bases are shared with TRBD2. Germline V lookup: CDR1 SQVTM, CDR2 ANQGSEA. CDR3 length: 16 residues. V lost 4 bases to trimming and J lost 2 bases; unmatched junction nucleotides: 8.

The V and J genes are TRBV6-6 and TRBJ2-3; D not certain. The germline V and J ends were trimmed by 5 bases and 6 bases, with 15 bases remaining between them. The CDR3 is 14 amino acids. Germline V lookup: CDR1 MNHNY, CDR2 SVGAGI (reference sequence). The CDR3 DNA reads TGTGCCAGCAGTACACGACCCGCCGGGGATACGCAGTATTTT. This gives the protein CASSTRPAGDTQYF.

The CDR3 region has the DNA TGCGCCAGCAGCCAAGTTAGGGACAAGCAGTTCTTC. This gives the protein CASSQVRDKQFF. The chain employs TRBV4-3 and TRBJ2-1, with D perhaps TRBD1 (6 bases). Deletions cut 1 base from V and 11 bases from J, with 9 bases between. Germline values: CDR1 LGHNA, CDR2 YSLEER. The CDR3 is 12 amino acids.

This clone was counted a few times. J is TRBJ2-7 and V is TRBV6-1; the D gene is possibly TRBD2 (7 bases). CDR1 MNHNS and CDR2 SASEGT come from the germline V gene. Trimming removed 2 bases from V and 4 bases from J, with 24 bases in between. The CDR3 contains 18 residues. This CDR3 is CASSEQGRGRLAQYEQYF. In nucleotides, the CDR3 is TGTGCCAGCAGTGAACAGGGGAGGGGACGACTAGCTCAATACGAGCAGTACTTC.

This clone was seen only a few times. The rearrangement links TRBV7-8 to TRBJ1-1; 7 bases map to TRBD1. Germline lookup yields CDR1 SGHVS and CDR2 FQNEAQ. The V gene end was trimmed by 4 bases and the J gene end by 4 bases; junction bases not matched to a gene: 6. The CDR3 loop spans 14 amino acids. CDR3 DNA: TGTGCCAGCAGCTCGCTCAGGGGGAGCACTGAAGCTTTCTTT. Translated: CASSSLRGSTEAFF.

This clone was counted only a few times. Here the CDR3 DNA reads TGTGCCTGGAGTGGGACACCTATGAACACTGAAGCTTTCTTT. This sequence encodes CAWSGTPMNTEAFF. The V and J genes are TRBV30 and TRBJ1-1, with D tentatively TRBD1 (5 bases). There are 14 residues in the CDR3. With 1 base removed from V and 0 bases from J, the gap between germline ends came to 9 bases. Germline loops: CDR1 GTSNPN, CDR2 SVGIG (reference sequence).

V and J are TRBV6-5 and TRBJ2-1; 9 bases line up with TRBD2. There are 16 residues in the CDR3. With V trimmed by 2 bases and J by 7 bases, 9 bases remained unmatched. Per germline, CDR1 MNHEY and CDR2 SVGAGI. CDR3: CASSYGRASGVNEQFF. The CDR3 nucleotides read TGTGCCAGCAGTTACGGGAGGGCTAGCGGGGTAAATGAGCAGTTCTTC.

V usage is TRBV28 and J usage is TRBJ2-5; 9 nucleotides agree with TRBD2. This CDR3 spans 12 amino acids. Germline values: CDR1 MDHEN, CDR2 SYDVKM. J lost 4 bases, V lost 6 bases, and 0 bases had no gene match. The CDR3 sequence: CASRLAGETQYF. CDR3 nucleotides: TGTGCCAGCAGACTAGCGGGAGAGACCCAGTACTTC.

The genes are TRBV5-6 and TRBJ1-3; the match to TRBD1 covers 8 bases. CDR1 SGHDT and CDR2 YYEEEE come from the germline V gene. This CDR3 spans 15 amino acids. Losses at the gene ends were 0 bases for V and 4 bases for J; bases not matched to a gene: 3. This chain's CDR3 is CASSLGTGLGNTIYF. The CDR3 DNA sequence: TGTGCCAGCAGCTTGGGGACAGGGTTAGGAAACACCATATATTTT.

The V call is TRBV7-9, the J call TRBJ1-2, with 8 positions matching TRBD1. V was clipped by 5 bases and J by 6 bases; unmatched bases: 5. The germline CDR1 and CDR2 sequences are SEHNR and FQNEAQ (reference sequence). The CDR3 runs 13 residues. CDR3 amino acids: CASSVGQGHGYTF. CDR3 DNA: TGTGCCAGCAGCGTCGGACAGGGCCATGGCTACACCTTC.

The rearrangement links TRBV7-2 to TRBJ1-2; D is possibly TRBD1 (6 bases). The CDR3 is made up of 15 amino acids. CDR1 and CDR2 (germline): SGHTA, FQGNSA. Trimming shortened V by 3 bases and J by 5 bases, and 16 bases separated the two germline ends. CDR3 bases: TGTGCCAGCAGCTTCGGCAGGGGAGCCTCTTATGGCTACACCTTC. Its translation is CASSFGRGASYGYTF.

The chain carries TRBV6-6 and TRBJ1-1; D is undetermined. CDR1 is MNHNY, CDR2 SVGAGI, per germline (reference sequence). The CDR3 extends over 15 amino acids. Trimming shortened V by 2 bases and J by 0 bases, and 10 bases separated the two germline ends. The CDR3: CASSYRGSMNTEAFF. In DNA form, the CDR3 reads TGTGCCAGCAGTTACCGTGGGAGCATGAACACTGAAGCTTTCTTT.

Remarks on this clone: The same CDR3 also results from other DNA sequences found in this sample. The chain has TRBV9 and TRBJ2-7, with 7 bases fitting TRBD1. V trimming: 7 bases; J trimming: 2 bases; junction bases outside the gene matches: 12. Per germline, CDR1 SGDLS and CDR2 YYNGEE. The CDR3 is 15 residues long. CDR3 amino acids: CASARQGSEAYEQYF. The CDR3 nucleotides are TGTGCCAGCGCAAGACAGGGCTCCGAGGCCTACGAGCAGTACTTC.

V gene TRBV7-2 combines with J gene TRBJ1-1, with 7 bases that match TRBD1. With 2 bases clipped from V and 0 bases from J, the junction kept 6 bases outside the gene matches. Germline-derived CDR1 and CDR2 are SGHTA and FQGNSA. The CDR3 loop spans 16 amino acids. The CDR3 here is CASSLQPGQLNTEAFF. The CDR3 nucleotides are TGTGCCAGCAGCTTACAGCCGGGACAGCTGAACACTGAAGCTTTCTTT.

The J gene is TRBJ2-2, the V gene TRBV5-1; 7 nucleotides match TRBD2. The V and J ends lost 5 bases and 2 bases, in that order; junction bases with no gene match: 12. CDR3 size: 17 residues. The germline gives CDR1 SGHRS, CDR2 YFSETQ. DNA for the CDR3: TGCGCCAGCAGAACGATCCTTGGCGGGGGAAACACCGGGGAGCTGTTTTTT. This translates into CASRTILGGGNTGELFF.

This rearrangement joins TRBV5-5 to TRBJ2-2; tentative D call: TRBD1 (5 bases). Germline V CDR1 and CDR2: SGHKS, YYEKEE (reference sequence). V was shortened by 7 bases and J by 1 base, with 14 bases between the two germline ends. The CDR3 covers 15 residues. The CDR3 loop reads CASLPTEVNTGELFF. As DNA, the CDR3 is TGTGCCAGCCTGCCGACAGAGGTGAACACCGGGGAGCTGTTTTTT.

The CDR3 region has the DNA TGTGCCAGCAGTCCCGGACAGTTCAACTTGGAGCAGTACTTC. It codes for CASSPGQFNLEQYF. The chain joins TRBV28 to TRBJ2-7; the D gene is possibly TRBD1 (6 bases). The CDR3 covers 14 residues. Trimming left V 5 bases short and J 7 bases short, with 18 bases between. Germline CDR1 reads MDHEN; CDR2 reads SYDVKM.

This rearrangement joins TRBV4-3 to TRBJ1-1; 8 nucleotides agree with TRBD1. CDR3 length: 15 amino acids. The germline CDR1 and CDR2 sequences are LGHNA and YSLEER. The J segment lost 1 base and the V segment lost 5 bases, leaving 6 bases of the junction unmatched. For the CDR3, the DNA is TGCGCCAGCAGCTTATGGACAGGGAGGAACACTGAAGCTTTCTTT. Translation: CASSLWTGRNTEAFF.

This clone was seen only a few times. CDR3 sequence reads: CASRRTGGIGSTEAFF. In nucleotides, the CDR3 is TGTGCCAGCAGGCGGACAGGGGGCATAGGGAGCACTGAAGCTTTCTTT. The gene calls are TRBV28 and TRBJ1-1, with 11 nucleotides matching TRBD1. J gave up 4 bases and V 6 bases, and 10 bases lay outside the gene matches. Germline lookup yields CDR1 MDHEN and CDR2 SYDVKM. The CDR3 is 16 residues long.

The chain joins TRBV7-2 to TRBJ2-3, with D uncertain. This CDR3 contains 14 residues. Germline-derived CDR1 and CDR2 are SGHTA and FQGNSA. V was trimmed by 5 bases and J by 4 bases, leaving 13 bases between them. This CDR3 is CASSHPSEADTQYF. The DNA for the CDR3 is TGTGCCAGCAGCCACCCTAGTGAGGCAGATACGCAGTATTTT.

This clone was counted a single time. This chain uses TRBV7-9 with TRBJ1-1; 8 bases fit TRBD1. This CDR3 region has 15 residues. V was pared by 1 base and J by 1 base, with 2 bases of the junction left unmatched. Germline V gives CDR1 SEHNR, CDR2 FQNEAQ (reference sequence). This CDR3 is CASSLGQGTNTEAFF. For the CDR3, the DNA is TGTGCCAGCAGCTTAGGACAGGGGACGAACACTGAAGCTTTCTTT.

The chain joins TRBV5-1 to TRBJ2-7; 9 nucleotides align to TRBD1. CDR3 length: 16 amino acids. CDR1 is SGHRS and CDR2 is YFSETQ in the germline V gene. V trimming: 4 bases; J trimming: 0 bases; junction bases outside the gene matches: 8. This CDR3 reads CASSPSPGQGSYEQYF. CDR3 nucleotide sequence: TGCGCCAGCAGCCCCTCCCCGGGACAGGGCTCCTACGAGCAGTACTTC.

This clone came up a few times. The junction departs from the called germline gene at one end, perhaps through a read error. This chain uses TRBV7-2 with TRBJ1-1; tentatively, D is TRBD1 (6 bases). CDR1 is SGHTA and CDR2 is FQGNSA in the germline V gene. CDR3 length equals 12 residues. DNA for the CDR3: TGTGCCAGCAGCTTAAACCAGGGGTATCCCCTCTTT. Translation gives CASSLNQGYPLF.

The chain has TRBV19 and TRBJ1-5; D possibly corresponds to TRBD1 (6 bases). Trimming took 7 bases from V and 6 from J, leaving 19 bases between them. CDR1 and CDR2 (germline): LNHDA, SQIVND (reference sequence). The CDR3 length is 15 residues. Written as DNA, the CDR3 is TGTGCCAGTAAAGTGGCACAGGGCGTGGGTCAGCCCCAGCATTTT. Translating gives CASKVAQGVGQPQHF.

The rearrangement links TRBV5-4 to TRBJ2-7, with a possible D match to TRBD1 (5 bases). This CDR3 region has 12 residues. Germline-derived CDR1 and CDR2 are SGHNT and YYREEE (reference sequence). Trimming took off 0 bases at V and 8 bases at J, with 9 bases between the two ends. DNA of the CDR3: TGTGCCAGCAGCTTGGGACAGCGCAAGCAGTACTTC. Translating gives CASSLGQRKQYF. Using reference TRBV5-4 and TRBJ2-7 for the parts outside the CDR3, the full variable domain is ETGVTQSPTHLIKTRGQQVTLRCSSQSGHNTVSWYQQALGQGPQFIFQYYREEENGRGNFPPRFSGLQFPNYSSELNVNALELDDSALYLCASSLGQRKQYFGPGTRLTVT.

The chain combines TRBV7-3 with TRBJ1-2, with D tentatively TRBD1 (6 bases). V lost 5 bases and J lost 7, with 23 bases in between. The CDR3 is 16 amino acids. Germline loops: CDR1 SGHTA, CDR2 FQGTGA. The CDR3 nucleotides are TGTGCCAGCAGCAAACGCACAGGGTCCCCAGTCTCTGGCTACACCTTC. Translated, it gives CASSKRTGSPVSGYTF.

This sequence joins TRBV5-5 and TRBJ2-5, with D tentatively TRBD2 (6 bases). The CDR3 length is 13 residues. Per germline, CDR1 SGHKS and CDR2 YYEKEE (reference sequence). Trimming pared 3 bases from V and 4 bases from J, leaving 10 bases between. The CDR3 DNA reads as TGTGCCAGCAGCTGGGCGGGACCAGAGACCCAGTACTTC. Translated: CASSWAGPETQYF.

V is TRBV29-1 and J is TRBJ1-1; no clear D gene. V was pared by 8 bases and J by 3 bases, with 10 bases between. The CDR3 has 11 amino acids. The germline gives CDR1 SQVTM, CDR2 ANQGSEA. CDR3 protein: CSPTRDTEAFF. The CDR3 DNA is TGCAGCCCAACTAGGGACACTGAAGCTTTCTTT.

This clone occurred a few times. This CDR3 reads CASSLVVSPRETQYF. The DNA of the CDR3 is TGTGCCAGCAGCTTAGTGGTGAGCCCCAGGGAGACCCAGTACTTC. The V gene is TRBV7-2, the J gene TRBJ2-5; D ambiguous. Germline V gives CDR1 SGHTA, CDR2 FQGNSA. The CDR3 is made up of 15 amino acids. The V and J ends lost 1 base and 5 bases respectively, with 14 bases between them.

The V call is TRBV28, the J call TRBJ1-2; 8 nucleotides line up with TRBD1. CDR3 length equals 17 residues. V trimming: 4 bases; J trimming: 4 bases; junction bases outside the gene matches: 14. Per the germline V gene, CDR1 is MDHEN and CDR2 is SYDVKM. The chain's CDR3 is CASSYPFMDRAFYGYTF. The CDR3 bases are TGTGCCAGCAGTTACCCCTTCATGGACAGGGCCTTCTATGGCTACACCTTC.

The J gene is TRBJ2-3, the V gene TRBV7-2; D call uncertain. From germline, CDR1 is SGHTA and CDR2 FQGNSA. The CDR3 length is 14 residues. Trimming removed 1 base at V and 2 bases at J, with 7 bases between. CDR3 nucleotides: TGTGCCAGCAGCTTAGACGGGTCCACAGATACGCAGTATTTT. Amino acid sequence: CASSLDGSTDTQYF.

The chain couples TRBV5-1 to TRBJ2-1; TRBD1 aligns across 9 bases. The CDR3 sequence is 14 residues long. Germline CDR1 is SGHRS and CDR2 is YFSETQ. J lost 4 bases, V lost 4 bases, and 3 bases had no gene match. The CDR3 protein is CASSIGQGYNEQFF. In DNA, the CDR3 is TGCGCCAGCAGCATAGGACAGGGGTACAATGAGCAGTTCTTC.